These 27 T cell receptor beta chains originate from one sample sequenced in a study of CD8 T cells in Susac syndrome. Roughly 0.45 to 1 ug RNA was reverse transcribed with random hexamers. TCRdb independently ran MiXCR on the immunoSEQ multiplex PCR reads; one entry per CDR3 protein. The data hold some 250,000 distinct CDR3 sequences, with 96% observed a single time. The sample taken for sequencing was CD4+ T cells from PBMCs. These receptors were obtained from a human donor with Susac syndrome.

This chain connects TRBV12-3 or TRBV12-4 to TRBJ1-2, with D perhaps matching TRBD1 (5 bases). Trimming pared 6 bases from V and 10 bases from J, leaving 18 bases between. This CDR3 region has 13 residues. The CDR3 coding sequence is TGTGCCAGCAGCCTAACGGGACTTACTTACTACACCTTC. Protein: CASSLTGLTYYTF.

V and J are TRBV4-2 and TRBJ2-1; D is perhaps TRBD2 (6 bases). CDR1 is LGHNA, CDR2 YNFKEQ, per germline. Trimming left V 0 bases short and J 10 bases short, with 10 bases between. This CDR3 spans 13 amino acids. CDR3 DNA: TGTGCCAGCAGCCAAGACCCTGGGAGGGAGCAGTTCTTC. It encodes CASSQDPGREQFF.

The chain couples TRBV19 to TRBJ1-5; perhaps TRBD1 as D (5 bases). This CDR3 is built from 15 residues. With 7 bases removed from V and 3 bases from J, the gap between germline ends came to 16 bases. Per germline, CDR1 LNHDA and CDR2 SQIVND (reference sequence). CDR3 sequence: CASIPPGTVNQPQHF. The CDR3 region has the DNA TGTGCCAGTATCCCCCCGGGGACGGTCAATCAGCCCCAGCATTTT.

For the CDR3, the DNA is TGTGCCAGCAGCCAAGAAACCCTAACTGGAGCGACCCAGTACTTC. It specifies CASSQETLTGATQYF. V and J are TRBV3-1 and TRBJ2-5; no reliable D call. Trimming cost V 0 bases and J 7 bases, with 15 bases left between them. CDR1 and CDR2 (germline): LGHDT, YNNKEL (reference sequence). This CDR3 is 15 amino acids long.

V and J are TRBV12-3 or TRBV12-4 and TRBJ2-3; D is uncertain. Trimming shortened V by 3 bases and J by 2 bases, and 6 bases separated the two germline ends. This CDR3 region has 13 residues. In DNA form, the CDR3 reads TGTGCCAGCAGTTTTCGCCTCACAGATACGCAGTATTTT. The encoded protein is CASSFRLTDTQYF.

The chain links TRBV20-1 to TRBJ2-7; D gene ambiguous. The length of the CDR3 is 14 residues. Germline CDR1 and CDR2: DFQATT and SNEGSKA (reference sequence). V dropped 0 bases and J dropped 5 bases, with 14 bases sitting between them. This CDR3 reads CSARDRLGLDEQYF. CDR3 coding DNA: TGCAGTGCTAGAGATCGTCTAGGGTTGGACGAGCAGTACTTC.

This chain joins TRBV2 and TRBJ1-5; TRBD1 is a possible D gene (5 bases). The CDR3 extends over 13 amino acids. V lost 11 bases and J 1 base, leaving 12 bases between the germline ends. The V gene's germline CDR1 is SNHLY and CDR2 FYNNEI. The CDR3 region is CAGRKGSNQPQHF. CDR3 bases: TGTGCCGGCCGAAAGGGGAGCAATCAGCCCCAGCATTTT. Filled out from reference TRBV2 and TRBJ1-5, the complete variable domain reads EPEVTQTPSHQVTQMGQEVILRCVPISNHLYFYWYRQILGQKVEFLVSFYNNEISEKSEIFDDQFSVERPDGSNFTLKIRSTKLEDSAMYFCAGRKGSNQPQHFGDGTRLSIL.

The genes are TRBV30 and TRBJ2-3; the match to TRBD2 covers 7 bases. The CDR3 length is 15 residues. V shed 0 bases, J shed 4 bases, and the junction held 7 bases outside the gene matches. Looked up from germline, CDR1 is GTSNPN and CDR2 is SVGIG (reference sequence). The CDR3 region has the DNA TGTGCCTGGAGTGTTGGAGGGAGGGCCGCAGATACGCAGTATTTT. It specifies CAWSVGGRAADTQYF.

In nucleotides, the CDR3 is TGCAGCGTTACCGGGACTGGAATTTTAGAGACCCAGTACTTC. Residues: CSVTGTGILETQYF. V usage is TRBV29-1 and J usage is TRBJ2-5; perhaps TRBD2 as D (6 bases). V was clipped by 5 bases and J by 4 bases, with 17 bases between them. CDR1 and CDR2 (germline): SQVTM, ANQGSEA. This CDR3 has 14 amino acids.

This clonotype was detected once. The gene calls are TRBV6-5 and TRBJ2-4, with TRBD1 as a possible D gene (5 bases). Deletions cut 2 bases from V and 5 bases from J, with 13 bases between. This CDR3 has 15 residues. The germline gives CDR1 MNHEY, CDR2 SVGAGI. The CDR3: CASSYRGPRQNIQYF. The CDR3 coding sequence is TGTGCCAGCAGTTACAGGGGCCCTCGTCAAAACATTCAGTACTTC.

The J gene is TRBJ2-5, the V gene TRBV9; no clear D gene. From germline, CDR1 is SGDLS and CDR2 YYNGEE. The CDR3 covers 12 residues. V lost 0 bases and J 0 bases, leaving 0 bases between the germline ends. The CDR3 loop is CASSVDQETQYF. The CDR3 nucleotides are TGTGCCAGCAGCGTAGACCAAGAGACCCAGTACTTC. Looking up the rest from reference TRBV9 and TRBJ2-5 gives the full variable domain: DSGVTQTPKHLITATGQRVTLRCSPRSGDLSVYWYQQSLDQGLQFLIQYYNGEERAKGNILERFSAQQFPDLHSELNLSSLELGDSALYFCASSVDQETQYFGPGTRLLVL.

The genes are TRBV3-1 and TRBJ1-1; D perhaps matches TRBD1 (6 bases). Trimming cost V 4 bases and J 7 bases, with 16 bases left between them. CDR3 size: 14 residues. Germline CDR1 LGHDT, CDR2 YNNKEL (reference sequence). CDR3 amino acids: CASSPPNREIEAFF. Here the CDR3 DNA reads TGTGCCAGCAGCCCACCGAACAGGGAAATTGAAGCTTTCTTT. The full variable domain, rest sourced from reference TRBV3-1 and TRBJ1-1, is DTAVSQTPKYLVTQMGNDKSIKCEQNLGHDTMYWYKQDSKKFLKIMFSYNNKELIINETVPNRFSPKSPDKAHLNLHINSLELGDSAVYFCASSPPNREIEAFFGQGTRLTVV.

The V call is TRBV9, the J call TRBJ1-1; 7 bases agree with TRBD1. The germline V gene encodes CDR1 SGDLS and CDR2 YYNGEE. The V segment lost 3 bases and the J segment 6 bases; nucleotides outside the gene matches: 11. This CDR3 is built from 15 residues. In DNA, the CDR3 is TGTGCCAGCAGCGCCCCAGCAGGGGGGGCTCCTGAAGCTTTCTTT. Amino acids: CASSAPAGGAPEAFF. The variable domain in full, completed from reference TRBV9 and TRBJ1-1, reads DSGVTQTPKHLITATGQRVTLRCSPRSGDLSVYWYQQSLDQGLQFLIQYYNGEERAKGNILERFSAQQFPDLHSELNLSSLELGDSALYFCASSAPAGGAPEAFFGQGTRLTVV.

V gene TRBV4-2 combines with J gene TRBJ1-2; D is uncertain. V was shortened by 1 base and J by 11 bases, with 8 bases between the two germline ends. The length of the CDR3 is 11 residues. Germline loops: CDR1 LGHNA, CDR2 YNFKEQ. The CDR3 reads CASSQGGPYTF. In DNA form, the CDR3 reads TGTGCCAGCAGCCAAGGGGGTCCTTACACCTTC.

This chain connects TRBV28 to TRBJ2-7; 7 bases match TRBD1. This CDR3 region has 12 residues. Trimming cost V 6 bases and J 4 bases; bases outside gene matches: 3. Germline V gives CDR1 MDHEN, CDR2 SYDVKM. This chain's CDR3 is CASRRQGYEQYF. CDR3 sequence (DNA): TGTGCCAGCAGACGACAGGGTTACGAGCAGTACTTC.

The CDR3 loop is CASGPGGWDEQFF. The CDR3 DNA is TGTGCCAGCGGTCCCGGGGGGTGGGATGAGCAGTTCTTC. The chain carries TRBV7-2 and TRBJ2-1; 7 bases map to TRBD2. The germline V gene encodes CDR1 SGHTA and CDR2 FQGNSA. The CDR3 spans 13 residues. V shed 8 bases and J 8 bases; nucleotides not matched to a gene: 9.

A single count supports this clonotype. The rearrangement joins TRBV29-1 to TRBJ2-1; D may be TRBD2 (8 bases). This CDR3 is built from 15 residues. With 7 bases removed from V and 2 bases from J, the gap between germline ends came to 18 bases. Per the germline V gene, CDR1 is SQVTM and CDR2 is ANQGSEA. CDR3 amino acids: CSATGTAGAYNEQFF. The CDR3 bases are TGCAGCGCAACCGGGACAGCGGGAGCCTACAATGAGCAGTTCTTC.

The sample holds one count of this clonotype. This chain links TRBV7-3 with TRBJ2-5, with D possibly being TRBD2 (6 bases). Germline CDR1 SGHTA, CDR2 FQGTGA. There are 14 residues in the CDR3. Trimming removed 4 bases at V and 5 bases at J, with 14 bases between. The DNA of the CDR3 is TGTGCCAGCAGCTCCAGGAGCAGCGGGGAGACCCAGTACTTC. Residues: CASSSRSSGETQYF.

The V gene is TRBV28, the J gene TRBJ2-6, with D unresolved. With 4 bases removed from V and 1 base from J, the gap between germline ends came to 2 bases. This CDR3 has 13 amino acids. Germline V gene lookup returns CDR1 MDHEN and CDR2 SYDVKM. The CDR3 protein is CASSWSGANVLTF. The CDR3 DNA follows: TGTGCCAGCAGTTGGTCTGGGGCCAACGTCCTGACTTTC.

The chain employs TRBV5-3 and TRBJ2-1; perhaps TRBD2 as D (6 bases). TRBV5-3 qualifies as an ORF whose function is uncertain. Trimming took off 0 bases at V and 8 bases at J, with 24 bases between the two ends. This CDR3 is 18 amino acids long. CDR3: CARSLGSDTGLWGDEQFF. DNA of the CDR3: TGTGCCAGAAGCTTGGGATCGGACACCGGACTATGGGGGGATGAGCAGTTCTTC.

The V gene is TRBV27, the J gene TRBJ2-7; D not resolved. The CDR3 loop spans 15 amino acids. Germline V gene sequence: CDR1 MNHEY, CDR2 SMNVEV (reference sequence). Trimming stripped 2 bases from V and 4 bases from J, with 15 bases between. CDR3 protein: CASSLISRSGYEQYF. In DNA form, the CDR3 reads TGTGCCAGCAGTTTAATTAGTCGTTCGGGTTACGAGCAGTACTTC.

This chain connects TRBV19 to TRBJ2-1; 7 nucleotides align to TRBD2. Trimming cost V 6 bases and J 0 bases; bases outside gene matches: 8. The germline V gene has CDR1 LNHDA and CDR2 SQIVND (reference sequence). The CDR3 runs to 16 residues. In DNA form, the CDR3 reads TGTGCCAGTAGGGGCTTAGCGGGCCTCTCCTACAATGAGCAGTTCTTC. The encoded protein is CASRGLAGLSYNEQFF. Using reference TRBV19 and TRBJ2-1 for the parts outside the CDR3, the full variable domain is DGGITQSPKYLFRKEGQNVTLSCEQNLNHDAMYWYRQDPGQGLRLIYYSQIVNDFQKGDIAEGYSVSREKKESFPLTVTSAQKNPTAFYLCASRGLAGLSYNEQFFGPGTRLTVL.

The chain recombines TRBV4-2 with TRBJ1-5, with 11 positions matching TRBD1. Germline V gene lookup returns CDR1 LGHNA and CDR2 YNFKEQ. CDR3 length equals 18 residues. The ends lost 4 bases at V and 3 bases at J; junction bases unmatched: 11. CDR3 amino acids: CASSPRGTGGLVNQPQHF. DNA for the CDR3: TGTGCCAGCAGCCCTCGGGGGACAGGGGGTTTGGTCAATCAGCCCCAGCATTTT.

This chain connects TRBV7-9 to TRBJ1-2; 8 nucleotides align to TRBD1. J lost 6 bases, V lost 1 base, and 10 bases had no gene match. Germline V gives CDR1 SEHNR, CDR2 FQNEAQ (reference sequence). This CDR3 spans 16 amino acids. The CDR3, as DNA: TGTGCCAGCAGCTTAGACGGGGAGGGCAGGGGGCATGGCTACACCTTC. Amino acid sequence: CASSLDGEGRGHGYTF.

The CDR3 DNA reads TGTGCCTGGAGTGTACCAGGGCCGGAGACCCAGTACTTC. Translated, it gives CAWSVPGPETQYF. The chain links TRBV30 to TRBJ2-5; D is possibly TRBD1 (5 bases). Deletions cut 0 bases from V and 5 bases from J, with 10 bases between. CDR3 length equals 13 residues. The germline gives CDR1 GTSNPN, CDR2 SVGIG (reference sequence).

This chain links TRBV5-1 with TRBJ2-7, with D maybe TRBD2 (6 bases). Germline V CDR1 and CDR2: SGHRS, YFSETQ. The V end lost 0 bases, the J end lost 6 bases, and 16 bases lay between the germline ends. The CDR3 extends over 15 amino acids. The CDR3 region has the DNA TGCGCCAGCAGCTTGGCCCCGGGGGATCAACGCGAGCAGTACTTC. It yields the protein CASSLAPGDQREQYF.

The rearrangement joins TRBV6-5 to TRBJ2-2, with D possibly matching TRBD2 (5 bases). Trimming took 1 base from V and 1 from J, leaving 10 bases between them. The germline V gene encodes CDR1 MNHEY and CDR2 SVGAGI. The CDR3 spans 16 residues. CDR3 DNA sequence: TGTGCCAGCAGTTACTGGGGTAGCGTGAACACCGGGGAGCTGTTTTTT. Translation: CASSYWGSVNTGELFF.